The T cell receptor (beta chain) under discussion was sequenced for a study of preoperative IRX-2 immunotherapy in early breast cancer (dated by TCRdb to 2018 to 2020). Comments on this clone: Its cognate antigen has yet to be identified. One end of the junction does not line up with germline, which may come from a read error.

The receptor library was made with the immunoSEQ multiplex PCR assay. What TCRdb holds here is the immuneACCESS table cut down to in-frame rearrangements. Part of the clones is not present; checked against another copy, under half of the missing clones reflect an unresolved V gene, and the others are unexplained. The sample table contains approximately 38,000 clones; only one count was recorded for approximately 85% of them. Around 1.5% of the sample lies in the top ten. Reading the germline V gene gives CDR1 MNHGY and CDR2 SAAAGT. The CDR3 goes from the cysteine to the phenylalanine over 14 residues. CDR3 DNA only is kept here, 42 bases in frame from base 1. What this sample's treatment or condition label stands for: preoperative locoregional IRX-2 cytokine immunotherapy. The samples were obtained from a phase Ib study that tested preoperative, locoregional IRX-2 cytokine immunotherapy designed to prime immune responses. The donors were early-stage breast cancer patients who were given IRX-2 prior to surgery.

Here the sequenced sample was lymph node tissue, taken after IRX-2 immunotherapy. The TCR originated in a human donor with breast cancer. The sequence links TRBV6-8 to TRBJ1-1; no D gene call is confident. The nucleotide sequence is given as TGTGCCATCAGTGTGATTAGGGATGGAGGTGAAGCTTTCTTT. Protein translation: CAISVIRDGGEAFF.